One T cell receptor beta chain is described in this entry. Its cognate antigen is unknown. Via MiXCR, TCRdb re-called the RACE reads, giving one row per CDR3 protein. The sample has 300,000 to 400,000 distinct CDR3 sequences, around 7% seen once. This entry is derived from a study of human T cells and chemical hapten exposure. Across the whole study: Patch tests put 0.01% DPC on the upper back, and the results were checked at 6 days. Small discrepancies in pooled library volume mainly accounted for the varying TCR yields per sample. General observations from the study: Large CDR3 similarity clusters arose significantly more often from expanded TCRs than from controls.

The time point here: patch test 1, 2 weeks after DPC sensitization. The treatment is: therapeutic diphenylcyclopropenone sensitization with weekly scalp DPC. V lost 3 bases and J lost 0, with 23 bases in between. The germline V gene has CDR1 SGHRS and CDR2 YFSETQ. The CDR3 contains 19 residues. Material: whole blood, obtained in connection with sensitization to the hapten diphenylcyclopropenone (DPC). This chain links TRBV5-1 with TRBJ2-3; D may match TRBD1 or TRBD2 (5 bases each). This TCR came from a woman younger than 30 with alopecia areata. Some clones in this sample may be carry-over from other donors' samples. The CDR3 here is CASSYAPGRWATSTDTQYF. The CDR3 DNA follows: TGCGCCAGCAGCTATGCCCCGGGGCGCTGGGCGACTAGCACAGATACGCAGTATTTT.